This T cell receptor beta chain was documented in a study of T cell repertoires in cytomegalovirus infection. Study-level background: Matching HLA type, along with CMV infection, was indicated by public TCR beta signatures.

Germline lookup yields CDR1 MDHEN and CDR2 SYDVKM. Trimming pared 4 bases from V and 5 bases from J, leaving 6 bases between. This CDR3 contains 11 residues. This clonotype was observed a handful of times. Its cognate antigen is unknown. TCRdb fed the reads into MiXCR, producing one record per CDR3 protein. The sample consists of 150,000 to 200,000 distinct CDR3 sequences, 13% to 15% of them appearing once. Study observations and caveats: Identification of carriers of CMV plus the relevant HLA was achieved through cumulative public TCR beta family frequency. HLA-C-restricted CMV clonotypes gave the most frequent clonotype in two of eight donors.

The sequence came from a human donor in good health (CMV status not recorded). Some clones in this sample may be carry-over from other donors' samples. The sample consisted of PBMCs. V gene TRBV28 combines with J gene TRBJ2-7, with D unclear. CDR3 coding DNA: TGTGCCAGCAGTTCAACTCACGAGCAGTACTTC. Residues: CASSSTHEQYF.